This T cell receptor beta chain was retrieved from a study of T cell changes during pregnancy in multiple sclerosis. This CDR3 has 20 residues. Germline trimming cut 3 bases from V and 5 bases from J; bases unmatched to any gene: 12. CDR1 is MRHNA and CDR2 is SNTAGT in the germline V gene. Assay: immunoSEQ multiplex PCR; the TCRdb copy retains only in-frame clones and omits some. The table lists about 39,000 clones, about 94% of them singletons. The source material was peripheral blood, sampled in the third trimester of pregnancy. The chain combines TRBV6-4 with TRBJ2-2; the match to TRBD2 covers 16 bases. This sequence was found in a female donor with multiple sclerosis, enrolled in a pregnancy study. As DNA, the CDR3 is TGTGCCAGCAGTGATGTTAGGGGACTAGCGGGGGGGCGAGGGACCGGGGAGCTGTTTTTT. Translation gives CASSDVRGLAGGRGTGELFF.